The rows below give T cell receptor beta chains drawn from one sample of a study of early T cells in non-severe SARS-CoV-2 infection. TCRdb called the 5' RACE reads again in MiXCR, with one record for every CDR3 protein. The data show tens of thousands of distinct CDR3 sequences, with 5.8% seen just once and around 7.6% held by the top ten. Sequencing was carried out using whole blood. The receptors shown here come from an adult who was a healthcare worker with PCR-confirmed SARS-CoV-2 infection or an uninfected control (not recorded which). CDR3s include the opening cysteine and the closing phenylalanine or tryptophan. Fields, in order: D gene, V gene, clone size, J gene, CDR3 DNA, CDR3 protein. D genes are given only for firm matches. Size values are once, few and many counts, or a class for expanded clones, and some rows have none.

TRBD2	TRBV18	many	TRBJ2-1	TGTGCCAGCTCACCAGCTACCGGGACTAGCGGGTCCGAGCAGTTCTTC	CASSPATGTSGSEQFF
TRBD1	TRBV4-2	many	TRBJ2-7	TGTGCCAGCAGCCAGGAGGTCGGGACAGGGGGCGACGAGCAGTACTTC	CASSQEVGTGGDEQYF
-	TRBV20-1	many	TRBJ2-3	TGCAGTGCACCCGCCCCTGCAACTAGCACAGATACGCAGTATTTT	CSAPAPATSTDTQYF
-	TRBV6-1	-	TRBJ2-2	TGTGCCTTGTCCGGGAACACCGGGGAGCTGTTTTTT	CALSGNTGELFF
-	TRBV6-1	many	TRBJ2-7	TGTGCCAGCAGCGAGAGGGCTCCTTACGAGCAGTACTTC	CASSERAPYEQYF
-	TRBV20-1	many	TRBJ2-2	TGCAGTGCTAAACAGCAGAACACCGGGGAGCTGTTTTTT	CSAKQQNTGELFF
-	TRBV7-9	-	TRBJ1-5	TGTGCCAGCAGGACCCCAGGGGATGGGGAACGGATTGGCAATCAGCCCCAGCATTTT	CASRTPGDGERIGNQPQHF
TRBD1	TRBV5-1	-	TRBJ2-3	TGCGCCAGCAGCTTTGTCGGTCAGGGGGCTGGAGATACGCAGTATTTT	CASSFVGQGAGDTQYF
TRBD2	TRBV7-2	many	TRBJ2-5	TGTGCCAGCAGCGTTCTAGCGGGAGTACGGGAGACCCAGTACTTC	CASSVLAGVRETQYF
-	TRBV27	few	TRBJ2-7	TGTGCCAGCAGTTTAGTAATGGAGGGGTACAGGGAGCAGTACTTC	CASSLVMEGYREQYF
TRBD2	TRBV7-2	many	TRBJ2-6	TGTGCCAGCAGCTTTAAAGCGGGGATCTCTGGGGCCAACGTCCTGACTTTC	CASSFKAGISGANVLTF
-	TRBV7-3	many	TRBJ2-3	TGTGCCAGCAGCTTAGGTCGGGGAGATACGCAGTATTTT	CASSLGRGDTQYF
-	TRBV7-2	-	TRBJ2-1	TGTGCCAGCAGCTTAAAGACCGCCGGGGCTAGCCGTCCCTCCTACAATGAGCAGTTCTTC	CASSLKTAGASRPSYNEQFF
-	TRBV9	many	TRBJ2-1	TGTGCCAGCAGCGTAGAGGGATCGAGAACCTACAATGAGCAGTTCTTC	CASSVEGSRTYNEQFF
-	TRBV4-3	many	TRBJ2-7	TGCGCCAGCAGCCAAGATCGGTACAACGAACTATACTACGAGCAGTACTTC	CASSQDRYNELYYEQYF
-	TRBV3-1	many	TRBJ2-7	TGTGCCAGCAGCCGCCGGGGAACCTACGAGCAGTACTTC	CASSRRGTYEQYF
-	TRBV9	many	TRBJ1-1	TGTGCCAGCAGCGTAGCTCTCGGGTCCCAAGGGACTGAAGCTTTCTTT	CASSVALGSQGTEAFF
-	TRBV27	few	TRBJ2-7	TGTGCCAGCAGTTTCCCTGCCCGTGGGGGGTCCTACGAGCAGTACTTC	CASSFPARGGSYEQYF
-	TRBV7-2	many	TRBJ2-4	TGTGCCAGCAGCAGAAACAGGGAAGACATTCAGTACTTC	CASSRNREDIQYF
-	TRBV12-3/TRBV12-4	many	TRBJ1-2	TGTGCCAGTACTGATGGGAGGGATGGCTACACCTTC	CASTDGRDGYTF
-	TRBV5-4	many	TRBJ1-6	TGTGCCAGCAGCTTTGACGGACCAAACTCACCCCTCCACTTT	CASSFDGPNSPLHF
TRBD2	TRBV20-1	many	TRBJ2-1	TGCAGTGCCCCCCGGACTAGCGGGAGTAGGGTTAACAATGAGCAGTTCTTC	CSAPRTSGSRVNNEQFF
-	TRBV6-2/TRBV6-3	many	TRBJ1-1	TGTGCCAGCAGTTACCTGAACACTGAAGCTTTCTTT	CASSYLNTEAFF
-	TRBV7-2	-	TRBJ2-5	TGTGCCAGCAGCTTACTGTCTGCAGGGCAAGAGACCCAGTACTTC	CASSLLSAGQETQYF
-	TRBV20-1	few	TRBJ2-5	TGCAGTGCTAAAGGCAGGGGCTCCAAGGAGACCCAGTACTTC	CSAKGRGSKETQYF
-	TRBV2	few	TRBJ2-1	TGTGCCAGCAGAGGGGACCCGGGAGTTCAGTATGAGCAGTTCTTC	CASRGDPGVQYEQFF
TRBD1	TRBV19	-	TRBJ2-3	TGTGCCAGTCGGACAGGGGGGGATACGCAGTATTTT	CASRTGGDTQYF
-	TRBV11-2	many	TRBJ1-5	TGTGCCAGCAGCTTGAACACCGGGACAATGAAGGATCAGCCCCAGCATTTT	CASSLNTGTMKDQPQHF
-	TRBV21-1	many	TRBJ2-7	TGTGCCAGCAGCAAACTCCGAGGACAGGACGGCTACGAGCAGTACTTC	CASSKLRGQDGYEQYF
-	TRBV5-6	many	TRBJ2-7	TGTGCCAGCAGCTTGGCCTACGAGCAGTACTTC	CASSLAYEQYF
-	TRBV28	many	TRBJ2-1	TGTGCCAGCACCCCAGCAGGAGGCCGATACGTTGAGCAGTTCTTC	CASTPAGGRYVEQFF
TRBD2	TRBV6-1	-	TRBJ2-1	TGTGCCAGCAGTTTACCATTAGCGGGGGGGATACGTGAGCAGTTCTTC	CASSLPLAGGIREQFF
TRBD2	TRBV7-6	many	TRBJ2-1	TGTGCCAGCAGCTTAAGCCTAGCGGGGGAAAATGAGCAGTTCTTC	CASSLSLAGENEQFF
TRBD1	TRBV6-5	many	TRBJ2-2	TGTGCCAGCAGCGGACAGGGTTTCTCCGGGGAGCTGTTTTTT	CASSGQGFSGELFF
TRBD1	TRBV6-2/TRBV6-3	-	TRBJ2-2	TGTGCCAGCACCCAACCAAAGGGGACAGGGATGGTCACCGGGGAGCTGTTTTTT	CASTQPKGTGMVTGELFF
-	TRBV14	many	TRBJ1-3	TGTGCCAGCAGCCCGCTCGGAAACACCATATATTTT	CASSPLGNTIYF
TRBD2	TRBV5-4	many	TRBJ2-3	TGTGCCAGCTCCCGACTAGCACCAGCCACAGATACGCAGTATTTT	CASSRLAPATDTQYF
-	TRBV5-6	many	TRBJ1-4	TGTGCCAGCAGCACGGGGCCGGGGCGAGGAGCTAATGAAAAACTGTTTTTT	CASSTGPGRGANEKLFF
TRBD1	TRBV4-1	many	TRBJ1-1	TGCGCCAGCAGCCAAGACCAGGACAGGGGGCCGGGGGCTTTCTTT	CASSQDQDRGPGAFF
TRBD1	TRBV3-1	many	TRBJ2-1	TGTGCCAGCAGCTGGGACAGCCTTGGGCCCTACAATGAGCAGTTCTTC	CASSWDSLGPYNEQFF
-	TRBV5-1	-	TRBJ1-4	TGCGCCAGCAGCTTCGGGGCAGTACCTGAAAAACTGTTTTTT	CASSFGAVPEKLFF
TRBD2	TRBV29-1	-	TRBJ2-1	TGCAGCGTGAAATCAGGGACTAGCGGCGTAGACAGGGACTCCTACAATGAGCAGTTCTTC	CSVKSGTSGVDRDSYNEQFF
TRBD1	TRBV12-3/TRBV12-4	many	TRBJ1-1	TGTGCCAGCAGGACAGGGGGGGAAGCTTTCTTT	CASRTGGEAFF
TRBD2	TRBV27	many	TRBJ2-2	TGTGCCAGCAGTTGGACTAGCGGGATAACCGGGGAGCTGTTTTTT	CASSWTSGITGELFF
TRBD2	TRBV6-6	many	TRBJ2-7	TGTGCCAGCAGTTACATCCCCGGGGGGTCGCACGAGCAGTACTTC	CASSYIPGGSHEQYF
TRBD1	TRBV12-3/TRBV12-4	many	TRBJ2-7	TGTGCCAGCACCGAAAGACAGGGGGCTCGGTACGAGCAGTACTTC	CASTERQGARYEQYF
TRBD2	TRBV20-1	many	TRBJ2-2	TGCAGTGCTAGAGATCCGGGGGAGGGCCCCACCGGGGAGCTGTTTTTT	CSARDPGEGPTGELFF
-	TRBV27	-	TRBJ2-2	TGTGCCAGCAGTAACCGGAGGGACACCGGGGAGCTGTTTTTT	CASSNRRDTGELFF
-	TRBV20-1	-	TRBJ1-2	TGCAGTGCTACGCATCCTCTATCTACCGGCTATGGCTACACCTTC	CSATHPLSTGYGYTF
-	TRBV18	many	TRBJ2-7	TGTGCCAGCTCACCAGGGCCTGGGTACGCCTACGAGCAGTACTTC	CASSPGPGYAYEQYF
TRBD1	TRBV12-3/TRBV12-4	many	TRBJ1-1	TGTGCCAGCAGTTTGGGGGGCTTACAGGGGGCAATCACTGAAGCTTTCTTT	CASSLGGLQGAITEAFF
-	TRBV12-3/TRBV12-4	many	TRBJ2-5	TGTGCCAGCAGTTTTAAGGCAGAGACCCAGTACTTC	CASSFKAETQYF
-	TRBV28	medium-sized	TRBJ2-3	TGTGCCAGCAGTCCCTGGGGGGACTCCACAGATACGCAGTATTTT	CASSPWGDSTDTQYF
-	TRBV15	many	TRBJ1-3	TGTGCCACCAGCAGAGATCTGGGGGCCGGTGGAAACACCATATATTTT	CATSRDLGAGGNTIYF
-	TRBV2	many	TRBJ2-1	TGTGCCAGCATGTCGGGTATGAGGGAGCAGTTCTTC	CASMSGMREQFF
-	TRBV12-3/TRBV12-4	few	TRBJ2-7	TGTGCCAGCAGGGGCAGGGTTAACGAGCAGTACTTC	CASRGRVNEQYF
-	TRBV14	many	TRBJ2-5	TGTGCCAGCAGCCACCAAGCCGTGGGGACCCAGTACTTC	CASSHQAVGTQYF